The entry below gives a single T cell receptor (beta chain) sequence along with its context. This clone was detected a few times. This clone's antigen is unknown. The input lacks base qualities; no much larger clone sits a single base away. A single peripheral blood draw of approximately 0.11 L on average was collected from each donor into heparinised tubes. A BD FACSAria II was used to sort naive, central memory, regulatory and stem cell-like memory CD4+ T cells with a panel that included CD45RO, CCR7, CD25, CD127, CD95 and CD27. All sorted populations exceeded 95% purity. PBMCs were isolated right away by Lymphoprep density gradient centrifugation and were stained directly, without culture. To minimize batch effects, samples were stained and sorted in pairs, one healthy donor with one patient per experiment. The data were taken from a study of beta chain features in type 1 diabetes (dated by TCRdb to the late 2010s). For the study in its entirety: Mean age, gender distribution, total cell number and subset yield did not differ between patients and healthy donors. A total of 107,917,701 sorted cells were examined across all samples, and the number of cells per subset was strongly correlated with RNA yield. In the study, TCRB repertoires of sorted circulating CD4+ T cell subsets from recently diagnosed type 1 diabetes patients were compared with those of matched healthy donors. Whereas all 30 or so donors provided naive and central memory subsets, regulatory and stem cell-like memory subsets were isolated from just 8 patients and roughly 8 healthy donors.

V sheds 4 bases and J sheds 5 bases, leaving 14 bases between their ends. The CDR3 sequence holds 14 residues, the cysteine and phenylalanine included. The retained sequence is limited to the CDR3, 42 bases, with the frame set at the first base. The germline V gene encodes CDR1 SGDLS and CDR2 YYNGEE. Overall results and qualifications from the work: The naive, central memory and regulatory TCRB repertoires appeared to resemble one another more closely among patients than among healthy donors. A moderate but significant shortening of TCRB CDR3 length was observed in type 1 diabetes patients in all four CD4+ subsets. Shorter templates might have been favored by PCR, but patient and control samples were amplified and corrected together, so both groups would have been affected equally by any skew. Patients with type 1 diabetes made fewer insertions and deleted more nucleotides at VDJ recombination sites, implying thymic rearrangement abnormalities. Sequencing cDNA rather than genomic DNA could over-represent highly expressing activated cells, although activation and CD3 levels did not differ between groups. HLA sub-analyses involved small numbers of individuals, so any influence of HLA type on TCRB rearrangement remained unresolved.

The entire amount of isolated RNA was reverse transcribed using the High Capacity cDNA Reverse Transcription Kit, so the sequenced TCRB transcripts were expressed ones. Deep immunoSEQ sequencing was applied to naive, central memory and regulatory T cell samples, giving an average of about 3.57 million total reads per sample. Sorted cells were lysed in RLT buffer and RNA was extracted with DNase-treated RNeasy Micro or Mini kits, depending on cell number. To prevent cross-contamination, each cell subset was processed individually, whereas patient and healthy donor samples were processed jointly. Using the immunoSEQ multiplex PCR, TCRB sequences were amplified from cDNA into 87-bp fragments spanning the CDR3 region. Amplicons were sequenced on the Illumina HiSeq platform. In the original analysis: Synthetic template baselines were used to correct PCR bias computationally, reads within Hamming distance 2 were collapsed, and singletons that could not be merged were discarded. Reads were aligned against IMGT so that V, D and J genes, CDR3 length and insertions or deletions at six rearrangement sites could be assigned. Within each subset, clonotype counts were normalized to the number of sorted cells before true diversity and Gini coefficients were calculated with the tcR R package. The overlap coefficient, calculated on TCRB nucleotide sequences, was used to quantify repertoire sharing. As a proxy for the pre-selection repertoire, out-of-frame TCRB sequences from naive cells were analyzed. TCRdb carries this immuneACCESS record with in-frame sequences only. Its versions omit some clonotypes, under half of them owing to an unresolved V gene in the studies checked, with the rest unexplained. The V and J calls and clone size were taken over from that table, and D and trimming were inferred from the DNA. The sample includes some 900,000 clones, with roughly 15% observed a single time. Of the sample, 0.023% falls within the top ten clones.

The TCR sequence derives from a woman between 18 and 29 years old in good health. Sample: naive CD4+ T cells from blood. The sample's cell subset or site label is to be understood as: true naive CD4+ T cells. The chain was built from TRBV9 and TRBJ2-3, with an unclear D gene assignment. The CDR3 protein is CASSTPPQGDTQYF. The DNA reads TGTGCCAGCAGCACCCCGCCCCAAGGAGATACGCAGTATTTT.